What follows are 7 T cell receptor beta chains derived from one specimen sequenced in a study of identifying expanded T cells in peripheral blood (dated 2019 in TCRdb). The library was made by the immunoSEQ multiplex PCR assay. TCRdb provides this immuneACCESS table in a form limited to in-frame rearrangements. Some clones are lacking; in checked studies, under half of them reflect an unresolved V gene, and why the rest are absent is not known. Counted in this sample were about 100,000 clones; about nine tenths of them appeared once. In total, the top ten clones hold about 14% of the sample. Sequencing input: blood. All receptors come from a person between 18 and 75 years old in good health.

The rearrangement uses TRBV7-2 and TRBJ2-3; D is unclear. Germline CDR1 SGHTA, CDR2 FQGNSA. The CDR3 loop spans 12 amino acids. V gave up 4 bases and J gave up 6 bases, with 8 bases separating them. CDR3 in amino acids: CASSSPGDTQYF. CDR3 bases: TGTGCCAGCAGCTCCCCCGGGGATACGCAGTATTTT.

This sequence joins TRBV7-2 and TRBJ2-5, with a weak D call TRBD1 (5 bases). The V end was cut by 6 bases, the J end by 0 bases, with 17 bases between. CDR1 SGHTA and CDR2 FQGNSA come from the germline V gene. This CDR3 is built from 16 residues. The CDR3: CASSQLSNRYQETQYF. CDR3 nucleotides: TGTGCCAGCAGTCAACTAAGCAACAGGTACCAAGAGACCCAGTACTTC. The entire variable domain, with the rest obtained from reference TRBV7-2 and TRBJ2-5, is as follows: GAGVSQSPSNKVTEKGKDVELRCDPISGHTALYWYRQSLGQGLEFLIYFQGNSAPDKSGLPSDRFSAERTGGSVSTLTIQRTQQEDSAVYLCASSQLSNRYQETQYFGPGTRLLVL.

This chain joins TRBV18 and TRBJ2-2; D may correspond to TRBD1 or TRBD2 (5 bases each). Trimming stripped 3 bases from V and 0 bases from J, with 5 bases between. The germline gives CDR1 KGHSH, CDR2 LQKENI. The CDR3 sequence is 14 residues long. DNA for the CDR3: TGTGCCAGCTCACCGGGGGCGAACACCGGGGAGCTGTTTTTT. Protein sequence: CASSPGANTGELFF.

The V call is TRBV6-5, the J call TRBJ2-3; D remains ambiguous. Trimming removed 0 bases from V and 4 bases from J, with 14 bases in between. Germline loops: CDR1 MNHEY, CDR2 SVGAGI. The CDR3 is 16 amino acids. CDR3: CASSYSGSGLSDTQYF. In DNA form, the CDR3 reads TGTGCCAGCAGTTACTCGGGGTCAGGTCTGTCAGATACGCAGTATTTT.

This clone appeared once. This chain links TRBV5-1 with TRBJ2-7, with D unclear. V was shortened by 5 bases and J by 1 base, with 10 bases between the two germline ends. This CDR3 spans 13 amino acids. Germline CDR1 is SGHRS and CDR2 is YFSETQ. The CDR3 reads CASSFGGSYEQYF. CDR3 nucleotide sequence: TGCGCCAGCAGTTTTGGCGGATCCTACGAGCAGTACTTC. Supplemented by reference TRBV5-1 and TRBJ2-7, the full variable domain reads KAGVTQTPRYLIKTRGQQVTLSCSPISGHRSVSWYQQTPGQGLQFLFEYFSETQRNKGNFPGRFSGRQFSNSRSEMNVSTLELGDSALYLCASSFGGSYEQYFGPGTRLTVT.

The genes are TRBV14 and TRBJ1-1; 9 nucleotides match TRBD1. V shed 4 bases and J 4 bases; nucleotides not matched to a gene: 10. From germline, CDR1 is SGHDN and CDR2 FVKESK. This CDR3 is 16 amino acids long. Written as DNA, the CDR3 is TGTGCCAGCAGCCTACACCGGGACAGGGTGGGCACTGAAGCTTTCTTT. Encoded protein: CASSLHRDRVGTEAFF.

The chain couples TRBV27 to TRBJ2-6; D possibly uses TRBD1 or TRBD2 (5 bases each). Germline V gene lookup returns CDR1 MNHEY and CDR2 SMNVEV (reference sequence). Trimming took off 6 bases at V and 4 bases at J, with 13 bases between the two ends. The CDR3 sequence is 15 residues long. CDR3: CASSRWGTGANVLTF. The CDR3 DNA sequence: TGTGCCAGCAGCCGATGGGGGACCGGGGCCAACGTCCTGACTTTC.